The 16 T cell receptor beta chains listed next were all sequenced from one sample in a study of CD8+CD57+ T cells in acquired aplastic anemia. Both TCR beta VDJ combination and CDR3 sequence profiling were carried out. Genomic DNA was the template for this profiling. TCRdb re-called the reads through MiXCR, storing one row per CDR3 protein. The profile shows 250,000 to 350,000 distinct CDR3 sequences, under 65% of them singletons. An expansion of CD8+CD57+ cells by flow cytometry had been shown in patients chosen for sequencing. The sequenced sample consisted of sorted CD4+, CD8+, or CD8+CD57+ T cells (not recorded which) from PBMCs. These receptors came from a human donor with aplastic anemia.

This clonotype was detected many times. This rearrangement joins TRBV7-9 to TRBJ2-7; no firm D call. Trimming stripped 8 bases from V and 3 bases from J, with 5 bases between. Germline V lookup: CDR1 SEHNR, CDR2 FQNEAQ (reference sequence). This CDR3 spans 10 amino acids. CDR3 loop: CASGVYEQYF. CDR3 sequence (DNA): TGTGCCAGCGGGGTCTACGAGCAGTACTTC.

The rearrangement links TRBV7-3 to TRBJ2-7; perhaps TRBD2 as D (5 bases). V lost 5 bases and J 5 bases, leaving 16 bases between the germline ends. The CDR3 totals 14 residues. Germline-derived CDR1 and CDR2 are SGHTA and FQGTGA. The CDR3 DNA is TGTGCCAGCAGCCTATTTGGGTCGAGGGACGAGCAGTACTTC. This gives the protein CASSLFGSRDEQYF.

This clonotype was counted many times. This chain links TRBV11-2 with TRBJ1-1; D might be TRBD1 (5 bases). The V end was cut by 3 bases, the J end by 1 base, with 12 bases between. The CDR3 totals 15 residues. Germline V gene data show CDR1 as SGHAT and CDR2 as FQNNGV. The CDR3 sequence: CASSFIWGRNTEAFF. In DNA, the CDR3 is TGTGCCAGCAGCTTTATTTGGGGCCGGAACACTGAAGCTTTCTTT. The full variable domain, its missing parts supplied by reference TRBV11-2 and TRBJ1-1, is EAGVAQSPRYKIIEKRQSVAFWCNPISGHATLYWYQQILGQGPKLLIQFQNNGVVDDSQLPKDRFSAERLKGVDSTLKIQPAKLEDSAVYLCASSFIWGRNTEAFFGQGTRLTVV.

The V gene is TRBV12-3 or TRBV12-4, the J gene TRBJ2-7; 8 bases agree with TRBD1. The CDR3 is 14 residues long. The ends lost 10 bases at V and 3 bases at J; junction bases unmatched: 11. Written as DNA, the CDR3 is TGTGCCACCCTCCCCGGGACAGGTTACTACGAGCAGTACTTC. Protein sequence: CATLPGTGYYEQYF.

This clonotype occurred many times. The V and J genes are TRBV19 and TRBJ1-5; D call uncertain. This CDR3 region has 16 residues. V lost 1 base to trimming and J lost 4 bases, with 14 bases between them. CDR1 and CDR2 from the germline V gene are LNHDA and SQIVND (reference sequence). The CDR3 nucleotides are TGTGCCAGTAGTATAGGGAGACGGATATCAAATCAGCCCCAGCATTTT. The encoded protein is CASSIGRRISNQPQHF.

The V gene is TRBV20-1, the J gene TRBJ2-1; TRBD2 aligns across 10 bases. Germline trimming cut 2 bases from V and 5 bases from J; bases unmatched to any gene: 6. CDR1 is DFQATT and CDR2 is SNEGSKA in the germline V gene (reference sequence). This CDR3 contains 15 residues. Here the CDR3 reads CSARPGTSAHNEQFF. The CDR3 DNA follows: TGCAGTGCTAGACCTGGGACTAGCGCACACAATGAGCAGTTCTTC.

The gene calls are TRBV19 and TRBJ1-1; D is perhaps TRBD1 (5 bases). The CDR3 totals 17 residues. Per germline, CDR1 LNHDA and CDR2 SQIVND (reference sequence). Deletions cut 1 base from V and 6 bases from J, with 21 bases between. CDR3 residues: CASSIAGGISIDPEAFF. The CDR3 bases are TGTGCCAGTAGTATAGCCGGGGGGATCTCTATTGATCCTGAAGCTTTCTTT. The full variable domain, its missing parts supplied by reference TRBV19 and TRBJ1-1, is DGGITQSPKYLFRKEGQNVTLSCEQNLNHDAMYWYRQDPGQGLRLIYYSQIVNDFQKGDIAEGYSVSREKKESFPLTVTSAQKNPTAFYLCASSIAGGISIDPEAFFGQGTRLTVV.

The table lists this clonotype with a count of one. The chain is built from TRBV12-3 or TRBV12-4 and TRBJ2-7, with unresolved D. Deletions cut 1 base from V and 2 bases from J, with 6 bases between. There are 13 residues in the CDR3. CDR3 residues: CASSLEEAYEQYF. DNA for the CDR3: TGTGCCAGCAGTTTAGAGGAAGCCTACGAGCAGTACTTC.

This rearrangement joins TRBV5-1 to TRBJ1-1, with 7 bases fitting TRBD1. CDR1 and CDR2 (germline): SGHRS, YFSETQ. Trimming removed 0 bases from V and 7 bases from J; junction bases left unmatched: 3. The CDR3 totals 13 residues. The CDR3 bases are TGCGCCAGCAGCTTGGGACAGGGCCGTGAAGCTTTCTTT. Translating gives CASSLGQGREAFF. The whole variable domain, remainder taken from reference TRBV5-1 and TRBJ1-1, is KAGVTQTPRYLIKTRGQQVTLSCSPISGHRSVSWYQQTPGQGLQFLFEYFSETQRNKGNFPGRFSGRQFSNSRSEMNVSTLELGDSALYLCASSLGQGREAFFGQGTRLTVV.

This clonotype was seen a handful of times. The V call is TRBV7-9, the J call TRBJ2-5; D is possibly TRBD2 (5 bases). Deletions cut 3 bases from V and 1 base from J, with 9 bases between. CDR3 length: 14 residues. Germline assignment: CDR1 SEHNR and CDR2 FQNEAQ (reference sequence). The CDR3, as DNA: TGTGCCAGCAGCTTCGGACTGATCCAAGAGACCCAGTACTTC. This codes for CASSFGLIQETQYF.

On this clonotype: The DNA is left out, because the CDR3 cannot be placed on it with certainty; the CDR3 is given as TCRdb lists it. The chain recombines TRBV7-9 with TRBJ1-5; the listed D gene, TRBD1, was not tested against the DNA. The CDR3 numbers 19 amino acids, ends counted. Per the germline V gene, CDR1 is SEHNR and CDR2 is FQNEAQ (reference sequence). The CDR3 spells CASSRDYNEQFFGPGTRRF.

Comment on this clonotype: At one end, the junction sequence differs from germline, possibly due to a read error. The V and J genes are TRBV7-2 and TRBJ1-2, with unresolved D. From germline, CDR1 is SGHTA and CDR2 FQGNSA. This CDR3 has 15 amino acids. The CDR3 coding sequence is TGTGCCAGCAGCTCCTTGCTCGACGGATACTATGGCTGCACCTTC. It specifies CASSSLLDGYYGCTF.

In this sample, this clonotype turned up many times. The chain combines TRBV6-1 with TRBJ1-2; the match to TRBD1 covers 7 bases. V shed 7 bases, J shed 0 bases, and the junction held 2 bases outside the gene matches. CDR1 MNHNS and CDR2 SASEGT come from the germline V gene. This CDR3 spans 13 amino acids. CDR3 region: CASTGQTNYGYTF. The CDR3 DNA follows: TGTGCCAGCACGGGACAGACTAACTATGGCTACACCTTC.

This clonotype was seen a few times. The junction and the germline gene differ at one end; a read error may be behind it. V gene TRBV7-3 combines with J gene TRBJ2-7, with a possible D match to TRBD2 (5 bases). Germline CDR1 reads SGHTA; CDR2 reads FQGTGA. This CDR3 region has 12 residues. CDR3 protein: CASSPRPGELYF. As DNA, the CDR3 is TGTGCCAGCAGCCCCCGCCCCGGGGAGCTGTACTTC.

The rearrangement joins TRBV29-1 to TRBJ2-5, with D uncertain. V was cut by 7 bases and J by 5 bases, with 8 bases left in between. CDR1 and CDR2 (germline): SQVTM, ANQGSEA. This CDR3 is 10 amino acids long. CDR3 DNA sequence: TGCAGCGGGGCTCACGAGACCCAGTACTTC. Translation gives CSGAHETQYF.

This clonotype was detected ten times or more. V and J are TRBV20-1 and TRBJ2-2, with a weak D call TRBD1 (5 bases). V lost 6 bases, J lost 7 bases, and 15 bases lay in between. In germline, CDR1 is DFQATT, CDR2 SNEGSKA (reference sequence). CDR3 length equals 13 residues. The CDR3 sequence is CSARSGLGGELFF. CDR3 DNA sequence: TGCAGTGCCAGGTCAGGGTTGGGCGGGGAGCTGTTTTTT.